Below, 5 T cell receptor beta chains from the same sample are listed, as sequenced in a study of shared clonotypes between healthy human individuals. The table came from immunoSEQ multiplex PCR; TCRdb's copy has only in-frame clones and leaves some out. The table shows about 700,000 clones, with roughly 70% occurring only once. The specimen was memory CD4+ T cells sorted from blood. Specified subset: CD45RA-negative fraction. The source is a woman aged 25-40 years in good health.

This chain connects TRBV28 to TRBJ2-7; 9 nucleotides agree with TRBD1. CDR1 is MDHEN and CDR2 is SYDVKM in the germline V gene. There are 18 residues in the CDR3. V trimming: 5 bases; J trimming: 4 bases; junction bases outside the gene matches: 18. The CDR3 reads CASSALPGTGTGRYEQYF. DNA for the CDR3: TGTGCCAGCAGTGCACTACCTGGAACCGGGACAGGGAGGTACGAGCAGTACTTC.

CDR3 residues: CASSYAGDSYNEQFF. CDR3 sequence (DNA): TGTGCCAGCAGTTACGCAGGGGACTCCTACAATGAGCAGTTCTTC. The chain recombines TRBV6-6 with TRBJ2-1, with D possibly matching TRBD1 (6 bases). The CDR3 covers 15 residues. The V and J ends lost 2 bases and 0 bases respectively, with 8 bases between them. Germline CDR1 is MNHNY and CDR2 is SVGAGI (reference sequence).

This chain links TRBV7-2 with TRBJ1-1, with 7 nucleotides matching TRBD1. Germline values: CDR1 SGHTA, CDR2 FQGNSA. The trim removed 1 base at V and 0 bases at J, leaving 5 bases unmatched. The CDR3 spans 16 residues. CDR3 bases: TGTGCCAGCAGCTTAGGAGGGGGCCTGATGAACACTGAAGCTTTCTTT. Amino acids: CASSLGGGLMNTEAFF. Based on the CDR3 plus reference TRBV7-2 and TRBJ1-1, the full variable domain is GAGVSQSPSNKVTEKGKDVELRCDPISGHTALYWYRQSLGQGLEFLIYFQGNSAPDKSGLPSDRFSAERTGGSVSTLTIQRTQQEDSAVYLCASSLGGGLMNTEAFFGQGTRLTVV.

This CDR3 is CASSRGLAGTYEQYF. The CDR3, as DNA: TGCGCCAGCAGCCGAGGACTAGCGGGTACCTACGAGCAGTACTTC. J is TRBJ2-7 and V is TRBV4-1; 11 bases are a match to TRBD2. This CDR3 region has 15 residues. The trim removed 4 bases at V and 2 bases at J, leaving 4 bases unmatched. CDR1 is MGHRA and CDR2 is YSYEKL in the germline V gene.

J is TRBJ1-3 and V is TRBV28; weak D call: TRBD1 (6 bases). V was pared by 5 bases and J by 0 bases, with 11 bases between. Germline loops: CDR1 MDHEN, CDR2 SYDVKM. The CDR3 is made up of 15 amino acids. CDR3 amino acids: CASSATGSSGNTIYF. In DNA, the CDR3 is TGTGCCAGCAGTGCGACAGGTTCCTCTGGAAACACCATATATTTT.